These T cell receptor beta chains were read from a single sample in a study of cytomegalovirus exposure and HLA in healthy donors. The data were produced by immunoSEQ multiplex PCR, yet TCRdb's version contains in-frame clones alone and is incomplete. The sample has about 200,000 clones, approximately 86% seen once. Sequenced sample: PBMCs. The receptors were sampled from a woman younger than 45 in good health and CMV-seronegative. Each CDR3 is given with its conserved first and last residue. The order of the fields is V gene, CDR3 length, D gene, J gene, CDR3 protein, CDR3 DNA. D genes are given only for firm matches.

TRBV11-1,17,TRBD2,TRBJ2-1,CASSLGLAGELPNEQFF,TGTGCCAGCAGCCTGGGACTAGCGGGAGAACTTCCAAATGAGCAGTTCTTC
TRBV7-9,15,TRBD1,TRBJ2-7,CASSLASLGQGEQYF,TGTGCCAGCAGCTTAGCGAGTCTCGGACAGGGCGAGCAGTACTTC
TRBV5-6,15,.,TRBJ2-7,CARSFGWTEIYEQYF,TGTGCCCGCAGCTTTGGGTGGACAGAGATTTACGAGCAGTACTTC
TRBV19,15,.,TRBJ1-5,CAPCHHSLNNQPQHF,TGTGCCCCTTGCCACCATAGTCTGAACAATCAGCCCCAGCATTTT
TRBV4-1,17,TRBD2,TRBJ2-4,CASSQDRTGGRENIQYF,TGCGCCAGCAGCCAAGATAGGACGGGGGGGCGTGAAAACATTCAGTACTTC
TRBV4-2,17,TRBD2,TRBJ2-1,CASSQGRSGGDYNEQFF,TGTGCCAGCAGCCAAGGGAGGAGCGGGGGGGACTACAATGAGCAGTTCTTC
TRBV11-3,15,.,TRBJ2-3,CASSSARGQSATQYF,TGTGCCAGCAGCTCGGCCCGAGGGCAGTCGGCTACGCAGTATTTT
TRBV5-1,18,TRBD2,TRBJ2-1,CASSLGLAGLSSYNEQFF,TGCGCCAGCAGCTTGGGACTAGCGGGCCTTAGCTCCTACAATGAGCAGTTCTTC
TRBV10-3,14,.,TRBJ2-5,CAISESTEQETQYF,TGTGCCATCAGTGAGTCGACAGAGCAAGAGACCCAGTACTTC
TRBV5-6,14,.,TRBJ2-5,CASSFLLEGETQYF,TGTGCCAGCAGCTTTCTACTAGAAGGAGAGACCCAGTACTTC
TRBV15,16,.,TRBJ2-5,CATSRERLQIQETQYF,TGTGCCACCAGCAGAGAACGTTTACAGATCCAAGAGACCCAGTACTTC
TRBV18,14,.,TRBJ1-5,CASSPGGDGQPQHF,TGTGCCAGCTCACCAGGGGGCGATGGTCAGCCCCAGCATTTT
TRBV5-1,13,.,TRBJ1-1,CASSLSERGEAFF,TGCGCCAGCAGCTTGTCTGAGAGGGGGGAAGCTTTCTTT
TRBV30,17,TRBD2,TRBJ2-3,CAWSGVAGGPVTDTQYF,TGTGCCTGGAGTGGAGTAGCGGGGGGGCCAGTGACCGATACGCAGTATTTT
TRBV28,15,TRBD1,TRBJ1-2,CASRIPGQVDYGYTF,TGTGCCAGCAGAATACCGGGACAGGTGGACTATGGCTACACCTTC